These T cell receptor beta chains were read from a single sample in a study of cytomegalovirus exposure and HLA in healthy donors. Method: immunoSEQ multiplex PCR; TCRdb's copy keeps in-frame clones and lacks some. The sample includes 150,000 to 200,000 clones, roughly four fifths of them seen just once. Sequenced: PBMCs. The receptors come from a man aged 50 to 59 in good health and CMV-seropositive. Each CDR3 is given with its conserved first and last residue. A D gene is named only where the DNA matches it firmly. Not all rows give a size; the values are once, few, many and, for expanded clones, a class.

few | TRBJ2-1 | TRBV28 | TRBD2 | TGTGCCAGCAGCTCGTGGCTAGCGGGCGACAATGAGCAGTTCTTC | CASSSWLAGDNEQFF
- | TRBJ2-7 | TRBV13 | TRBD1 | TGTGCCAGTTCGCGAATAGGACAGGGGGTCGAGCAGTACTTC | CASSRIGQGVEQYF
once | TRBJ1-2 | TRBV28 | - | TGTGCCAGCAGTTTAAGGGGTAGCTATGGCTACACCTTC | CASSLRGSYGYTF
- | TRBJ2-3 | TRBV9 | TRBD1 | TGTGCCAGCAGCGAGGGGGCCCGCCCAGATACGCAGTATTTT | CASSEGARPDTQYF
few | TRBJ2-3 | TRBV27 | TRBD2 | TGTGCCAGCAGTCAAGGGACTAGCGGGAGTAGAGATACGCAGTATTTT | CASSQGTSGSRDTQYF
- | TRBJ2-7 | TRBV18 | - | TGTGCCAGCTCACCCGGGTACGAGCAGTACTTC | CASSPGYEQYF
- | TRBJ1-2 | TRBV6-4 | - | TGTGCCAGCAGTGGGGTGGGGCGAAGTCGCGGCTACACCTTC | CASSGVGRSRGYTF
- | TRBJ2-7 | TRBV18 | TRBD1 | TGTGCCAGCTCACCTTACAGGGGGAGAGGCGAGCAGTACTTC | CASSPYRGRGEQYF
- | TRBJ2-6 | TRBV11-2 | TRBD1 | TGTGCCAGCAGCTTAGAAATCAGGGGGCTCGGGGCCAACGTCCTGACTTTC | CASSLEIRGLGANVLTF
few | TRBJ1-1 | TRBV6-6 | TRBD1 | TGTGCCAGCAGTCAAACAGGGGGCGAGGGTGAAGCTTTCTTT | CASSQTGGEGEAFF
few | TRBJ1-1 | TRBV4-1 | - | TGCGCCAGCAGCCAAGATCCAAACAGCTTAGACACTGAAGCTTTCTTT | CASSQDPNSLDTEAFF
- | TRBJ2-5 | TRBV2 | - | TGTGCCAGCAGTGAGGCAGCCGGGGAGACCCAGTACTTC | CASSEAAGETQYF
- | TRBJ2-7 | TRBV6-6 | TRBD2 | TGTGCCAGCAGTTACTCAGCGGGGTACTCCTACGAGCAGTACTTC | CASSYSAGYSYEQYF
- | TRBJ2-3 | TRBV4-1 | TRBD1 | TGCGCCAGCAGCCAAGAATTATTTCGGACAGGGCGAACAGATACGCAGTATTTT | CASSQELFRTGRTDTQYF
- | TRBJ2-7 | TRBV4-2 | - | TGTGCCAGCAGCCAAGATCCCGGCGGATCCTACGAGCAGTACTTC | CASSQDPGGSYEQYF
- | TRBJ1-1 | TRBV4-3 | TRBD1 | TGCGCCAGCAGCCAAACCCAGGGGGCGAACACTGAAGCTTTCTTT | CASSQTQGANTEAFF
- | TRBJ1-1 | TRBV5-6 | - | TGTGCCAGCAGCTTTCGTAGACCCCAGGTGACTGAAGCTTTCTTT | CASSFRRPQVTEAFF
- | TRBJ1-5 | TRBV7-8 | - | TGTGCCAGCAGCTTAGGGGGCATTAATCAGCCCCAGCATTTT | CASSLGGINQPQHF
- | TRBJ2-7 | TRBV27 | - | TGTGCCAGCAGCTCCCGTTCCGCAGCGGGTCTTTACGAGCAGTACTTC | CASSSRSAAGLYEQYF
- | TRBJ2-1 | TRBV5-1 | TRBD2 | TGCGCCAGCAGCTTGGGAGCGGGGACCTACAATGAGCAGTTCTTC | CASSLGAGTYNEQFF
- | TRBJ1-1 | TRBV7-2 | - | TGTGCCAGCAGCTTACAGTCAAAGAACACTGAAGCTTTCTTT | CASSLQSKNTEAFF
- | TRBJ2-5 | TRBV5-1 | - | TGCGCCAGCAGCGGAACAGGGGCGGGGTACCAAGAGACCCAGTACTTC | CASSGTGAGYQETQYF
- | TRBJ1-5 | TRBV7-9 | TRBD1 | TGTGCCAGCAGCTCGACAGGGAAAGATCAGCCCCAGCATTTT | CASSSTGKDQPQHF
- | TRBJ2-1 | TRBV29-1 | TRBD1 | TGCAGCGTTGAGAAGGACAGGGTAGGGAATGAGCAGTTCTTC | CSVEKDRVGNEQFF
- | TRBJ1-4 | TRBV7-9 | - | TGTGCCAGCAGCTCGCAGGGTGCAACTAATGAAAAACTGTTTTTT | CASSSQGATNEKLFF
- | TRBJ1-1 | TRBV5-1 | TRBD1 | TGCGCCAGCAGCTCGACGACAGGGCCTAACACTGAAGCTTTCTTT | CASSSTTGPNTEAFF
- | TRBJ2-7 | TRBV7-2 | TRBD2 | TGTGCCAGCAGGCGGGAGGGGATCAGGAGCTCCTACGAGCAGTACTTC | CASRREGIRSSYEQYF